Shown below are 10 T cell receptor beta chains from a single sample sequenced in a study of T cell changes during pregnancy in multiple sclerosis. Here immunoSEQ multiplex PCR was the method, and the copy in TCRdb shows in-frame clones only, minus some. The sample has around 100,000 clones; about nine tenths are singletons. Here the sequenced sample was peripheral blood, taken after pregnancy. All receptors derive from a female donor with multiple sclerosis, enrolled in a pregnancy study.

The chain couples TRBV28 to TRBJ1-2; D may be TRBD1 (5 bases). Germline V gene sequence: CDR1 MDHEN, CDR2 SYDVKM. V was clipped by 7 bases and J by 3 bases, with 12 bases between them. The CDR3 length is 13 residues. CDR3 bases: TGTGCCAGCATAACGGACAAGGACTATGGCTACACCTTC. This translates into CASITDKDYGYTF.

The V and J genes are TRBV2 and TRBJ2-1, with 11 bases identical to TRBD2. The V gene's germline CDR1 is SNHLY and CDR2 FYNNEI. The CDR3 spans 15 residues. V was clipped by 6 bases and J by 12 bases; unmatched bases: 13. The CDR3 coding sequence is TGTGCCAGCAGCGGGATTATAGCGGGAGGGCCTGGGCAGTTCTTC. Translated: CASSGIIAGGPGQFF.

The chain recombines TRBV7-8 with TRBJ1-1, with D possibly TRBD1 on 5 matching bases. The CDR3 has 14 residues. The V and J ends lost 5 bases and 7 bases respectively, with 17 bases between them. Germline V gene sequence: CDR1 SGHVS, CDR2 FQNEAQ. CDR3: CASSLKKGVVEAFF. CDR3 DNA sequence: TGTGCCAGCAGCCTGAAAAAAGGGGTAGTTGAAGCTTTCTTT. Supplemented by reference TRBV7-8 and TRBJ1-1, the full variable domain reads GAGVSQSPRYKVAKRGQDVALRCDPISGHVSLFWYQQALGQGPEFLTYFQNEAQLDKSGLPSDRFFAERPEGSVSTLKIQRTQQEDSAVYLCASSLKKGVVEAFFGQGTRLTVV.

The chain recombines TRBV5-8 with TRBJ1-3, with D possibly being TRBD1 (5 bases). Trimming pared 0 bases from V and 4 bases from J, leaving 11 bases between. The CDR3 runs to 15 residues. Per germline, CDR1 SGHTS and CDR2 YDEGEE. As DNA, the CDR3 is TGTGCCAGCAGCTTGGGCGACAGCCACGGAAACACCATATATTTT. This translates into CASSLGDSHGNTIYF.

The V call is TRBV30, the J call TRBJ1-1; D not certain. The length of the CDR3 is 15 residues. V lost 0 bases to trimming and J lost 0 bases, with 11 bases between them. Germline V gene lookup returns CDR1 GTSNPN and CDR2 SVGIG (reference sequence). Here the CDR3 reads CAWSVAPAVNTEAFF. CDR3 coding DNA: TGTGCCTGGAGTGTAGCACCAGCGGTGAACACTGAAGCTTTCTTT.

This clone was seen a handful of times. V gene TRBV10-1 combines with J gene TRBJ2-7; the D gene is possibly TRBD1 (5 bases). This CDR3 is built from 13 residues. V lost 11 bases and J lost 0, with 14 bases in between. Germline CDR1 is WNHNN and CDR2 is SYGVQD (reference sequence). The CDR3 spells CASGLRGSYEQYF. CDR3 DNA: TGCGCCTCAGGGTTAAGGGGCTCCTACGAGCAGTACTTC.

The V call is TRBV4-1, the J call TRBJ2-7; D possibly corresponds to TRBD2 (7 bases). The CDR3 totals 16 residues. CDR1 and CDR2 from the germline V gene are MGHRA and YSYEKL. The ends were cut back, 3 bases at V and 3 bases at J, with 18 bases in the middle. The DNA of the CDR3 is TGCGCCAGCAGCCAGCTGGGCGGGGGCCCACACTACGAGCAGTACTTC. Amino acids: CASSQLGGGPHYEQYF.

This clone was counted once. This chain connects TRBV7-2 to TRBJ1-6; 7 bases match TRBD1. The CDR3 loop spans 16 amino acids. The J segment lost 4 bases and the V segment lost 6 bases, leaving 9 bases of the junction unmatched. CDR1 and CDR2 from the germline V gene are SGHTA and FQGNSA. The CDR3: CASRSRGTEYNSPLHF. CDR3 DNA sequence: TGTGCCAGCAGATCCCGAGGGACAGAATATAATTCACCCCTCCACTTT.

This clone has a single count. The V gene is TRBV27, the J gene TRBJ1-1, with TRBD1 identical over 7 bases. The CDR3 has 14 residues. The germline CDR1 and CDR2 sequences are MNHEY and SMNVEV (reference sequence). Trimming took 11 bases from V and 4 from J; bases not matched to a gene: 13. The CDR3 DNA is TGTGCCTGCAAAACAGGGGTCCAGGGCACTGAAGCTTTCTTT. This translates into CACKTGVQGTEAFF.

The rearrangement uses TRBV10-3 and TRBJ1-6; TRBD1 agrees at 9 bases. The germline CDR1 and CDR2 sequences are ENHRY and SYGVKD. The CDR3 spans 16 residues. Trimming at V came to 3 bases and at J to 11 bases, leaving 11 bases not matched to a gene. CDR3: CAISEQGASLGTPLHF. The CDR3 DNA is TGTGCCATCAGTGAACAGGGGGCGTCTTTGGGAACACCCCTCCACTTT.